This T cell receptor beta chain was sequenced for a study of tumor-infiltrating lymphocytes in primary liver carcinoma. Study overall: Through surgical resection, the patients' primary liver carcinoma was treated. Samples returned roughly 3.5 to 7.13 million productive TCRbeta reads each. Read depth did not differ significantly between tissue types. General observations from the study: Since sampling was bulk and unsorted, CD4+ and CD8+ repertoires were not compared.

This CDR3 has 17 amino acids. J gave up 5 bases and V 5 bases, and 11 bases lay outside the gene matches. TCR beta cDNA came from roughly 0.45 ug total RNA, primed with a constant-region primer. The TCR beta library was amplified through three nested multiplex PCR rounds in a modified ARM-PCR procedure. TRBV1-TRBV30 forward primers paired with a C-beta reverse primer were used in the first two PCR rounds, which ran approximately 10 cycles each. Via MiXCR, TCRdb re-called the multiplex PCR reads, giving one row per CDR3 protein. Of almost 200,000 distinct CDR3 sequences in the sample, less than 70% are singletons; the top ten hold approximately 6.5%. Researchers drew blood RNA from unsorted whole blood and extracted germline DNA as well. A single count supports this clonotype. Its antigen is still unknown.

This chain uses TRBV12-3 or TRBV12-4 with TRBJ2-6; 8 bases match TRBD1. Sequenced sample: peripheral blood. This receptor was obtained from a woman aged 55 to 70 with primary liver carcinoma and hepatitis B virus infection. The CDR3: CASSQRQGTAWANVLTF. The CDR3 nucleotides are TGTGCCAGCAGTCAGCGACAGGGGACAGCGTGGGCCAACGTCCTGACTTTC.